A selection of T cell receptor beta chains follows, all from one sample in a study of CD8 T cells in Susac syndrome. TCRdb re-called the immunoSEQ multiplex PCR reads with MiXCR, one entry per CDR3 protein. The table records more than 200,000 distinct CDR3 sequences, just over 90% of them present only once. Input material: CD4+ T cells from PBMCs. These receptors came from a human donor with multiple sclerosis. The CDR3 runs from the conserved cysteine through the conserved F or W. D genes are given only for firm matches. Part of the rows lack a size; the others show once, few, many or a class for expanded clones.

j_gene,abundance,v_gene,d_gene,CDR3nt,CDR3aa
TRBJ2-2,-,TRBV19,-,TGTGCCAGTCGCGGGACCACAAACACCGGGGAGCTGTTTTTT,CASRGTTNTGELFF
TRBJ2-1,-,TRBV25-1,TRBD1,TGTGCCAGCAGTGGACTGAATCCGGGACAGGAGAGCTCCTACAATGAGCAGTTCTTC,CASSGLNPGQESSYNEQFF
TRBJ1-1,once,TRBV4-2,-,TGTGCCAGCAGCCAAGAGTGGGGGCGCGGTAACACTGAAGCTTTCTTT,CASSQEWGRGNTEAFF
TRBJ2-3,-,TRBV13,-,TGTGCCAGCAGCTTAGTGGCAGGGGGCACAGATACGCAGTATTTT,CASSLVAGGTDTQYF
TRBJ1-2,-,TRBV3-1,-,TGTGCCAGCAGCCAAGGGGACATTACCTATGGCTACACCTTC,CASSQGDITYGYTF
TRBJ1-1,-,TRBV6-5,-,TGTGCCAGCACCTCCGGAGGGTGGGACACTGAAGCTTTCTTT,CASTSGGWDTEAFF
TRBJ1-4,-,TRBV5-4,-,TGTGCCAGCAGCTTGGACCAGAATGAAAAACTGTTTTTT,CASSLDQNEKLFF
TRBJ2-2,-,TRBV20-1,-,TGCAGTGCGCCCTCAAAGGGTCCGGTCGGGGAGCTGTTTTTT,CSAPSKGPVGELFF
TRBJ2-5,-,TRBV5-1,TRBD2,TGCGCCAGCAGCCCCGGGAAGCGGGGGGTGGAGCAAGAGACCCAGTACTTC,CASSPGKRGVEQETQYF
TRBJ1-5,once,TRBV7-8,-,TGTGCCAGCAGCTCTCGGGGAGGGGTGATGGTTCGGGAGCCCCAGCATTTT,CASSSRGGVMVREPQHF
TRBJ1-2,-,TRBV30,-,TGTGCCTGGAGTGGGCGGGAGGGCTACACCTTC,CAWSGREGYTF
TRBJ2-7,-,TRBV3-1,TRBD1,TGTGCCAGCAGCCTCTTGGAGACAGGGTACGAGCAGTACTTC,CASSLLETGYEQYF
TRBJ2-1,-,TRBV10-3,-,TGTGCCACCGCGGGGAACTCCTACAATGAGCAGTTCTTC,CATAGNSYNEQFF
TRBJ2-3,-,TRBV18,TRBD1,TGTGCCAGCTCACCACTACAGGGGAGCACAGATACGCAGTATTTT,CASSPLQGSTDTQYF
TRBJ2-5,-,TRBV6-1,TRBD2,TGTGCCAGCAGTGAAGGGAGGACTAGCTCCCAGTACTTC,CASSEGRTSSQYF
TRBJ1-5,-,TRBV5-1,TRBD1,TGCGCCAGCAGCCCAAACAGGGGGCCGGGTCAGCCCCAGCATTTT,CASSPNRGPGQPQHF
TRBJ1-1,-,TRBV5-1,-,TGCGCCAGCAGCCAAAACGGCGGGGGTTACACTGAAGCTTTCTTT,CASSQNGGGYTEAFF
TRBJ2-1,-,TRBV24-1,TRBD2,TGTGCCACCAAAGGACTAGCGGGGAGTGAGCAGTTCTTC,CATKGLAGSEQFF
TRBJ2-3,-,TRBV30,-,TGTGCCTGGACACCGAGGAACACAGATACGCAGTATTTT,CAWTPRNTDTQYF
TRBJ1-3,-,TRBV12-3/TRBV12-4,-,TGTGCCAGCAGTCTTCTCCGGGACACCATATATTTT,CASSLLRDTIYF
TRBJ1-6,-,TRBV5-1,TRBD1,TGCGCCAGCAGCTTGGACGGCAGGGGGAATTCACCCCTCCACTTT,CASSLDGRGNSPLHF
TRBJ2-1,-,TRBV3-1,-,TGTGCCAGCAGCCAAAGTGGGACCTACAATGAGCAGTTCTTC,CASSQSGTYNEQFF
TRBJ2-5,-,TRBV9,TRBD2,TGTGCCAGCAGCTCCCGGACTAGCGGGCGCGGAGAGACCCAGTACTTC,CASSSRTSGRGETQYF
TRBJ2-1,once,TRBV5-8,-,TGTGCCAGCAGCCCGCTGGTTCTGAGCTCCTACAATGAGCAGTTCTTC,CASSPLVLSSYNEQFF
TRBJ2-3,-,TRBV30,TRBD1,TGTGCCTGGGGATCGTGGGACAGGGTTTCTGATACGCAGTATTTT,CAWGSWDRVSDTQYF
TRBJ2-6,-,TRBV29-1,-,TGCAGCGTCTTCGTACAAGGGGCCAACGTCCTGACTTTC,CSVFVQGANVLTF
TRBJ2-1,-,TRBV2,-,TGTGCCAGCAGTGAAGAAGACATTTACAATGAGCAGTTCTTC,CASSEEDIYNEQFF
TRBJ2-7,-,TRBV29-1,-,TGCAGCGTTGAGAGCCAGGGATACGAGCAGCACTTC,CSVESQGYEQHF
TRBJ1-1,-,TRBV7-6,-,TGTGCCAGCAGCCACAGGAACACTGAAGCTTTCTTT,CASSHRNTEAFF
TRBJ1-4,-,TRBV2,-,TGTGCCAGCAGCCCCGGGACCTCTTACGAAAAACTGTTTTTT,CASSPGTSYEKLFF